Following are 24 T cell receptor beta chains from one sample sequenced in a study of regulatory T cells (dated 2018 in TCRdb). Library creation used the immunoSEQ multiplex PCR assay. The multiplex PCR relied on 52 forward TRBV primers and 13 reverse TRBJ primers, and amplification bias was corrected through assay-based and computational methods. The source is immuneACCESS, and TCRdb retained only in-frame sequences with V and J called. Part of the clones is not carried over; for the studies checked, unresolved V genes explain less than half of this, and the remainder is unexplained. The sample has tens of thousands of clones on record, under 95% of them singletons. The biggest ten clones account for 3% to 4% of the sample. Sequencing was performed on CD8+ T cells sorted from blood. The receptors were sampled from a child younger than 10 with CD3G deficiency.

The chain recombines TRBV28 with TRBJ2-7; 12 bases are a match to TRBD2. CDR1 is MDHEN and CDR2 is SYDVKM in the germline V gene. Losses at the gene ends were 7 bases for V and 2 bases for J; bases not matched to a gene: 18. The CDR3 runs 19 residues. The CDR3 spells CASTPDQTSGSDPTYEQYF. In DNA, the CDR3 is TGTGCCAGCACCCCGGACCAGACTAGCGGGAGTGACCCCACCTACGAGCAGTACTTC.

The DNA of the CDR3 is TGTGCCAGCAGTTCTCTAGCGGGAGGCGAGCAGTTCTTC. It translates to CASSSLAGGEQFF. The chain is built from TRBV27 and TRBJ2-1; 11 bases match TRBD2. Looked up from germline, CDR1 is MNHEY and CDR2 is SMNVEV (reference sequence). Trimming took 4 bases from V and 10 from J; bases not matched to a gene: 3. The CDR3 loop spans 13 amino acids.

The chain carries TRBV7-9 and TRBJ2-3; possible D gene TRBD1, 6 bases. Germline V gives CDR1 SEHNR, CDR2 FQNEAQ (reference sequence). V was trimmed by 5 bases and J by 5 bases, leaving 8 bases between them. There are 12 residues in the CDR3. The DNA for the CDR3 is TGTGCCAGCAGCCCAGGGGTAGATACGCAGTATTTT. Protein product: CASSPGVDTQYF.

V and J are TRBV28 and TRBJ1-2; no clear D. CDR1 and CDR2 from the germline V gene are MDHEN and SYDVKM. This CDR3 is 13 amino acids long. V lost 4 bases and J lost 4, with 10 bases in between. The CDR3 bases are TGTGCCAGCAGTTCCACAGAGTCCTATGGCTACACCTTC. This sequence encodes CASSSTESYGYTF.

The chain has TRBV7-9 and TRBJ2-1; 7 bases line up with TRBD2. The CDR3 has 17 residues. The ends lost 1 base at V and 6 bases at J; junction bases unmatched: 12. CDR1 is SEHNR and CDR2 is FQNEAQ in the germline V gene (reference sequence). This CDR3 is CASSLVVLAGKANEQFF. The CDR3 DNA reads TGTGCCAGCAGCTTAGTCGTTTTAGCGGGTAAGGCCAATGAGCAGTTCTTC.

The chain couples TRBV5-5 to TRBJ1-2; no definite D call. The CDR3 is 11 residues long. Trimming stripped 8 bases from V and 7 bases from J, with 12 bases between. Germline loops: CDR1 SGHKS, CDR2 YYEKEE (reference sequence). The CDR3 spells CASSGHSGYTF. CDR3 sequence (DNA): TGTGCCAGTTCCGGGCACTCTGGCTACACCTTC.

This sequence joins TRBV7-8 and TRBJ2-1; possibly TRBD2 for D (5 bases). Germline values: CDR1 SGHVS, CDR2 FQNEAQ. Trimming shortened V by 3 bases and J by 3 bases, and 12 bases separated the two germline ends. The CDR3 is made up of 15 amino acids. The CDR3 sequence is CASSFSGLIYNEQFF. CDR3 sequence (DNA): TGTGCCAGCAGCTTCAGCGGACTCATCTACAATGAGCAGTTCTTC.

The genes are TRBV11-2 and TRBJ2-2, with D uncertain. The ends were cut back, 1 base at V and 1 base at J, with 4 bases in the middle. Germline V CDR1 and CDR2: SGHAT, FQNNGV. This CDR3 region has 14 residues. In nucleotides, the CDR3 is TGTGCCAGCAGCTTAGGAGGGAACACCGGGGAGCTGTTTTTT. Its protein product is CASSLGGNTGELFF.

The V call is TRBV28, the J call TRBJ2-7; D tentatively fits TRBD1 or TRBD2 (5 bases each). The CDR3 sequence is 13 residues long. Germline CDR1 and CDR2: MDHEN and SYDVKM. Trimming shortened V by 5 bases and J by 3 bases, and 11 bases separated the two germline ends. This chain's CDR3 is CASSPGADYEQYF. CDR3 nucleotides: TGTGCCAGCAGTCCCGGGGCCGACTACGAGCAGTACTTC.

The chain uses TRBV28 and TRBJ2-1; 7 bases line up with TRBD2. After removal of 4 bases from V and 7 bases from J, the junction contained 7 bases not matched to a gene. CDR3 length: 14 amino acids. CDR1 and CDR2 (germline): MDHEN, SYDVKM. The CDR3 protein is CASSSAGLGNEQFF. CDR3 DNA: TGTGCCAGCAGTTCAGCGGGACTGGGGAATGAGCAGTTCTTC.

The V call is TRBV11-3, the J call TRBJ2-2; no reliable D call. The CDR3 consists of 12 residues. CDR1 is SGHNT and CDR2 is YENEEA in the germline V gene. V shed 0 bases and J shed 7 bases, with 3 bases lying between them. CDR3 nucleotide sequence: TGTGCCAGCAGCTTAGAAGGCGGGGAGCTGTTTTTT. This translates into CASSLEGGELFF.

The CDR3 DNA reads TGCGCCAGCAGCCCAAGAGGGATTTCTGGGGCCAACGTCCTGACTTTC. It is translated as CASSPRGISGANVLTF. The V call is TRBV5-1, the J call TRBJ2-6; tentatively, D is TRBD2 (5 bases). From germline, CDR1 is SGHRS and CDR2 YFSETQ. Between the trimmed V and J ends, which lost 4 bases and 1 base, there was a span of 12 bases. The CDR3 loop spans 16 amino acids. Together with reference TRBV5-1 and TRBJ2-6, the CDR3 gives the full variable domain: KAGVTQTPRYLIKTRGQQVTLSCSPISGHRSVSWYQQTPGQGLQFLFEYFSETQRNKGNFPGRFSGRQFSNSRSEMNVSTLELGDSALYLCASSPRGISGANVLTFGAGSRLTVL.

The V call is TRBV6-6, the J call TRBJ1-2; D perhaps matches TRBD1 (5 bases). This CDR3 spans 14 amino acids. The V gene lost 5 bases and the J gene lost 4 bases, with 14 bases spanning the gap. Germline V gene lookup returns CDR1 MNHNY and CDR2 SVGAGI (reference sequence). CDR3 nucleotide sequence: TGTGCCAGCAGTACCGACCCAGGGAGCTATGGCTACACCTTC. Translated, it gives CASSTDPGSYGYTF.

This chain joins TRBV28 and TRBJ2-1; D gene unclear. Germline V lookup: CDR1 MDHEN, CDR2 SYDVKM. The germline V and J ends were trimmed by 2 bases and 10 bases, with 15 bases remaining between them. The CDR3 length is 14 residues. CDR3 region: CASSLADPHREQFF. DNA of the CDR3: TGTGCCAGCAGTTTAGCGGACCCTCACCGGGAGCAGTTCTTC.

CDR3 sequence: CASSFLAGGTGELFF. The DNA of the CDR3 is TGTGCCAGCAGTTTCCTAGCGGGAGGTACCGGGGAGCTGTTTTTT. This sequence joins TRBV28 and TRBJ2-2; 11 bases are shared with TRBD2. Germline-derived CDR1 and CDR2 are MDHEN and SYDVKM. The CDR3 covers 15 residues. Germline trimming cut 3 bases from V and 5 bases from J; bases unmatched to any gene: 2.

This chain links TRBV6-1 with TRBJ1-2; possibly TRBD1 for D (6 bases). CDR3 length: 15 amino acids. CDR1 is MNHNS, CDR2 SASEGT, per germline. Between the trimmed V and J ends, which lost 1 base and 8 bases, there was a span of 17 bases. In DNA, the CDR3 is TGTGCCAGCAGTGAAGATACAGGGCCTTCGATGGGCTACACCTTC. It encodes CASSEDTGPSMGYTF.

The chain employs TRBV28 and TRBJ2-1; D not resolved. This CDR3 has 15 residues. Germline V gene lookup returns CDR1 MDHEN and CDR2 SYDVKM. V was pared by 6 bases and J by 3 bases, with 15 bases between. Here the CDR3 DNA reads TGTGCCAGCAGCTCCGCCGAGTGGGTCTACAATGAGCAGTTCTTC. Protein product: CASSSAEWVYNEQFF. Full variable domain (remainder filled in from reference TRBV28 and TRBJ2-1): DVKVTQSSRYLVKRTGEKVFLECVQDMDHENMFWYRQDPGLGLRLIYFSYDVKMKEKGDIPEGYSVSREKKERFSLILESASTNQTSMYLCASSSAEWVYNEQFFGPGTRLTVL.

The chain couples TRBV7-8 to TRBJ2-7; 8 nucleotides line up with TRBD1. CDR3 length: 13 residues. The J segment lost 2 bases and the V segment lost 3 bases, leaving 0 bases of the junction unmatched. Germline CDR1 is SGHVS and CDR2 is FQNEAQ. The DNA of the CDR3 is TGTGCCAGCAGCTTGGACAGGGCCTACGAGCAGTACTTC. Amino acid sequence: CASSLDRAYEQYF. Filled out from reference TRBV7-8 and TRBJ2-7, the complete variable domain reads GAGVSQSPRYKVAKRGQDVALRCDPISGHVSLFWYQQALGQGPEFLTYFQNEAQLDKSGLPSDRFFAERPEGSVSTLKIQRTQQEDSAVYLCASSLDRAYEQYFGPGTRLTVT.

In nucleotides, the CDR3 is TGTGCCTGGAGTCCCTTTTGGGGGCCGAACACTGAAGCTTTCTTT. It yields the protein CAWSPFWGPNTEAFF. The rearrangement uses TRBV30 and TRBJ1-1; the D gene is possibly TRBD1 (6 bases). Per the germline V gene, CDR1 is GTSNPN and CDR2 is SVGIG (reference sequence). V gave up 2 bases and J gave up 1 base, with 14 bases separating them. CDR3 length: 15 residues.

This rearrangement joins TRBV28 to TRBJ2-3; D remains unclear. Germline V gene sequence: CDR1 MDHEN, CDR2 SYDVKM. CDR3 length equals 12 residues. Trimming cost V 3 bases and J 4 bases, with 5 bases left between them. CDR3 sequence: CASSLEPDTQYF. The CDR3, as DNA: TGTGCCAGCAGTTTGGAGCCAGATACGCAGTATTTT. The full variable domain, its missing parts supplied by reference TRBV28 and TRBJ2-3, is DVKVTQSSRYLVKRTGEKVFLECVQDMDHENMFWYRQDPGLGLRLIYFSYDVKMKEKGDIPEGYSVSREKKERFSLILESASTNQTSMYLCASSLEPDTQYFGPGTRLTVL.

This chain links TRBV11-2 with TRBJ2-5, with D possibly called TRBD1 or TRBD2 (6 bases each). The CDR3 is 15 residues long. The germline V and J ends were trimmed by 0 bases and 5 bases, with 13 bases remaining between them. CDR1 is SGHAT, CDR2 FQNNGV, per germline. The CDR3 bases are TGTGCCAGCAGCTTAGATGTCGGGGGCCGGGAGACCCAGTACTTC. Its translation is CASSLDVGGRETQYF.

The CDR3 reads CASSRWTGDGYTF. The CDR3 nucleotides are TGTGCCAGCAGCCGCTGGACAGGGGATGGCTACACCTTC. The chain employs TRBV28 and TRBJ1-2, with 9 bases identical to TRBD1. The CDR3 sequence is 13 residues long. Germline V gene sequence: CDR1 MDHEN, CDR2 SYDVKM. The junction had 5 bases not matched to a gene; V was cut back by 6 bases and J by 6 bases.

V gene TRBV6-1 combines with J gene TRBJ1-2; D remains ambiguous. The CDR3 consists of 13 residues. Germline CDR1 MNHNS, CDR2 SASEGT. Deletions cut 4 bases from V and 1 base from J, with 7 bases between. This CDR3 is CASSGALNYGYTF. The CDR3 DNA sequence: TGTGCCAGCAGTGGTGCCCTTAACTATGGCTACACCTTC.

This chain uses TRBV28 with TRBJ1-2; D may be TRBD1 (6 bases). V lost 6 bases and J lost 4, with 18 bases in between. Germline V CDR1 and CDR2: MDHEN, SYDVKM. The CDR3 consists of 15 residues. In nucleotides, the CDR3 is TGTGCCAGCAGAAAGAGGGACATCCGGACCTATGGCTACACCTTC. It specifies CASRKRDIRTYGYTF.